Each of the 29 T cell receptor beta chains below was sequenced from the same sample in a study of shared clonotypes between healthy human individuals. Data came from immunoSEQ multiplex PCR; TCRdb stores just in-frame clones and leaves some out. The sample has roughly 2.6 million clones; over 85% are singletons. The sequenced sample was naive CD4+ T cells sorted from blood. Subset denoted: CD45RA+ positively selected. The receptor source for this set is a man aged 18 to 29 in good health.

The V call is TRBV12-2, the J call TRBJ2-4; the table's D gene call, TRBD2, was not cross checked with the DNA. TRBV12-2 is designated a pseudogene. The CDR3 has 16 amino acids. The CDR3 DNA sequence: TGTGCAAGTCGGAAGACTAGCGGGAGGGTCAAAAACATTCAGTACTTC. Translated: CASRKTSGRVKNIQYF.

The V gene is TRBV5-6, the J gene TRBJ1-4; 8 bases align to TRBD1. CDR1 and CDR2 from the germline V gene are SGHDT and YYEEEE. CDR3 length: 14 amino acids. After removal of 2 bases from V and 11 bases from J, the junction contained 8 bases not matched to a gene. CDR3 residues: CASSLWTGPGKLFF. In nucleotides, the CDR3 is TGTGCCAGCAGCTTATGGACAGGGCCCGGCAAACTGTTTTTT. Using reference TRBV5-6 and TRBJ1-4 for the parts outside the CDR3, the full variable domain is DAGVTQSPTHLIKTRGQQVTLRCSPKSGHDTVSWYQQALGQGPQFIFQYYEEEERQRGNFPDRFSGHQFPNYSSELNVNALLLGDSALYLCASSLWTGPGKLFFGSGTQLSVL.

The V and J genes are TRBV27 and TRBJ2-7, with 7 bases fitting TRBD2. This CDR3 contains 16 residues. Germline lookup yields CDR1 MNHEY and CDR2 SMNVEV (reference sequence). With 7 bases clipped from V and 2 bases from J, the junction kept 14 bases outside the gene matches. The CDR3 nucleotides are TGTGCCAGCAAGCCAGTGGGACTACCCCTTCCCTACGAGCAGTACTTC. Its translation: CASKPVGLPLPYEQYF.

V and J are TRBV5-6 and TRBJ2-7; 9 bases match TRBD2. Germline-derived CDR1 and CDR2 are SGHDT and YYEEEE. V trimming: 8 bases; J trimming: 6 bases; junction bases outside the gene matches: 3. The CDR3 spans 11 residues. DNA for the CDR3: TGTGCCAGGATAGCGGGAGTCGAGCAGTACTTC. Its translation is CARIAGVEQYF.

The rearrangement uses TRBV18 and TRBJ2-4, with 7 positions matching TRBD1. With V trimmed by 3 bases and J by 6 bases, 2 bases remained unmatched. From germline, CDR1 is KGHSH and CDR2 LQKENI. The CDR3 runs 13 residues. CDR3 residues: CASSPGQLNIQYF. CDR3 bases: TGTGCCAGCTCACCGGGACAGTTAAACATTCAGTACTTC.

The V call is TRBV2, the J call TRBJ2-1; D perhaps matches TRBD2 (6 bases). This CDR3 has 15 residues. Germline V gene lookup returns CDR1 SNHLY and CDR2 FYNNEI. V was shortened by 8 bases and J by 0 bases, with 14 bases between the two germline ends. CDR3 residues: CASGRDGSSYNEQFF. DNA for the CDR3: TGTGCCAGCGGCCGTGACGGGAGCTCCTACAATGAGCAGTTCTTC.

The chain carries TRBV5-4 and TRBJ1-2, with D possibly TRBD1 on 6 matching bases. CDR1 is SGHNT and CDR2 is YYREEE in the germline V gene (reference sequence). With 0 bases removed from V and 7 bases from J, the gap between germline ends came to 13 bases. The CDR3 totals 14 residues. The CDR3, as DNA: TGTGCCAGCAGCTTGGTTGGGGGGCGTCTTGGCTACACCTTC. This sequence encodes CASSLVGGRLGYTF. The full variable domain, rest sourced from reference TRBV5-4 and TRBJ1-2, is ETGVTQSPTHLIKTRGQQVTLRCSSQSGHNTVSWYQQALGQGPQFIFQYYREEENGRGNFPPRFSGLQFPNYSSELNVNALELDDSALYLCASSLVGGRLGYTFGSGTRLTVV.

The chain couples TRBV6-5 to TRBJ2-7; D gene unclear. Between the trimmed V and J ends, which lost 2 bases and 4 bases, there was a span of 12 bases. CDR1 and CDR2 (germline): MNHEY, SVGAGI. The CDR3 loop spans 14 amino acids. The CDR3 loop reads CASSYAVMPYEQYF. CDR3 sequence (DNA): TGTGCCAGCAGTTACGCAGTGATGCCTTACGAGCAGTACTTC.

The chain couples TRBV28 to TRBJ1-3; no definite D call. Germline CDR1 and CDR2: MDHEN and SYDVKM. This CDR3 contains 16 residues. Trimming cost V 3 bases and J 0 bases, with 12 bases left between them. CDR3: CASSLAPSSSGNTIYF. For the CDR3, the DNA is TGTGCCAGCAGTTTGGCTCCATCCAGCTCTGGAAACACCATATATTTT.

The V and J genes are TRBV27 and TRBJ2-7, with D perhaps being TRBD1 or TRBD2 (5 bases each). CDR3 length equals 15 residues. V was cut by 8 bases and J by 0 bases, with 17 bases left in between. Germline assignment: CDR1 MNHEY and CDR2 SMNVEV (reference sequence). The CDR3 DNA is TGTGCCAGCTCAACCGGGACCGACAGCTCCTACGAGCAGTACTTC. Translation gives CASSTGTDSSYEQYF.

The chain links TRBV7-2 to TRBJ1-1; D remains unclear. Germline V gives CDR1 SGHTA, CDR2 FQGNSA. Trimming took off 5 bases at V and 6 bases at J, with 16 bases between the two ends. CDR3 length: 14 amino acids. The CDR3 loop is CASSPGYRMAEAFF. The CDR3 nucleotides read TGTGCCAGCAGCCCAGGATATCGAATGGCTGAAGCTTTCTTT.

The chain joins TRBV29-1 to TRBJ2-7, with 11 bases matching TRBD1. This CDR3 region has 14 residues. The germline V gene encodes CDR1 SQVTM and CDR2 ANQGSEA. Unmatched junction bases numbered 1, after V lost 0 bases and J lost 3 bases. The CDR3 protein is CSVEEGTGGYEQYF. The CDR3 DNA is TGCAGCGTTGAAGAGGGGACAGGGGGCTACGAGCAGTACTTC.

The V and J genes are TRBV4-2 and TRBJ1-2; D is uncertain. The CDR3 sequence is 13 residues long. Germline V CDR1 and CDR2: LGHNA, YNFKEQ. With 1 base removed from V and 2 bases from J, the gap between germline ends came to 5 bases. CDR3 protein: CASSQVGNYGYTF. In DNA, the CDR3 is TGTGCCAGCAGCCAAGTTGGAAACTATGGCTACACCTTC.

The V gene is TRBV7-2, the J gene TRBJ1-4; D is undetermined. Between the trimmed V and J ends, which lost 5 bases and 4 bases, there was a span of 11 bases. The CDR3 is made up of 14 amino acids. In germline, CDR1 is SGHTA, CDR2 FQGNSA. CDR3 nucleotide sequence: TGTGCCAGCAGCCCTAATTGGGGTAATGAAAAACTGTTTTTT. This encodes CASSPNWGNEKLFF.

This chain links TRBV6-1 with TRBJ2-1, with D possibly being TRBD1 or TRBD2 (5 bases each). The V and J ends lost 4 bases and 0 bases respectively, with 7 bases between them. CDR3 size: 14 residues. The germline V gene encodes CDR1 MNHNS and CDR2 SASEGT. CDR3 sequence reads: CASSAGSSYNEQFF. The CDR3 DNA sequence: TGTGCCAGCAGTGCAGGGAGCTCCTACAATGAGCAGTTCTTC.

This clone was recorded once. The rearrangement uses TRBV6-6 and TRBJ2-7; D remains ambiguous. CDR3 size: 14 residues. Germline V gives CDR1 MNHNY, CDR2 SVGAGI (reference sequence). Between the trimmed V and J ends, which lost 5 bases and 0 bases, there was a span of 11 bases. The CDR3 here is CASSILGFSYEQYF. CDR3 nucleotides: TGTGCCAGCAGTATCTTGGGTTTCTCCTACGAGCAGTACTTC.

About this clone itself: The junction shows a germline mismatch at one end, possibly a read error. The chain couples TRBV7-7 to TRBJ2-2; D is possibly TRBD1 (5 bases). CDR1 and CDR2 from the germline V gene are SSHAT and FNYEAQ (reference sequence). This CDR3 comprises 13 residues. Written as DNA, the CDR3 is TGTGCTAGCAGCCCCAGGGAAACCGGGGAGCTGTTTTTT. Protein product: CASSPRETGELFF.

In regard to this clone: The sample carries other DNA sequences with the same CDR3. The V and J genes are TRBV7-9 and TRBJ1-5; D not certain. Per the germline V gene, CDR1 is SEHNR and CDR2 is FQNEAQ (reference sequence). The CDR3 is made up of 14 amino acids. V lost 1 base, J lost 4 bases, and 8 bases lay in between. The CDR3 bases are TGTGCCAGCAGCTTAGGGCCTAATAATCAGCCCCAGCATTTT. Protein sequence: CASSLGPNNQPQHF.

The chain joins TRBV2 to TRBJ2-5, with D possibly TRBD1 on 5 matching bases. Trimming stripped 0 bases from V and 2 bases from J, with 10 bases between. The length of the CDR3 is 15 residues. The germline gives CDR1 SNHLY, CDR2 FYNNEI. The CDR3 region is CASSEALAGQETQYF. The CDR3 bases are TGTGCCAGCAGTGAAGCGCTTGCAGGGCAAGAGACCCAGTACTTC.

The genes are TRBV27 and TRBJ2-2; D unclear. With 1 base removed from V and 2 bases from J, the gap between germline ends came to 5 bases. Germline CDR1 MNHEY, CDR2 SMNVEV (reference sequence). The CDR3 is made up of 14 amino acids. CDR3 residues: CASSLWSNTGELFF. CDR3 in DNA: TGTGCCAGCAGTTTATGGAGTAACACCGGGGAGCTGTTTTTT.

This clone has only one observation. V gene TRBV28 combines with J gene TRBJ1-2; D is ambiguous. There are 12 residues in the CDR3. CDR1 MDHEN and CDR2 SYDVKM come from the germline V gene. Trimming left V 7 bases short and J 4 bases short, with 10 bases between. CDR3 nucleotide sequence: TGTGCCAGCACGAGAAGTATCTATGGCTACACCTTC. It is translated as CASTRSIYGYTF.

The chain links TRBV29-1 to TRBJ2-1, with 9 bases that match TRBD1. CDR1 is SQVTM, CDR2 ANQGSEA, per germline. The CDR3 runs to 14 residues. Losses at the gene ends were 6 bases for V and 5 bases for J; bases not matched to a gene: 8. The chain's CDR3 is CSVLSRTGDNEQFF. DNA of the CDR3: TGCAGCGTCCTATCCCGGACAGGGGACAATGAGCAGTTCTTC.

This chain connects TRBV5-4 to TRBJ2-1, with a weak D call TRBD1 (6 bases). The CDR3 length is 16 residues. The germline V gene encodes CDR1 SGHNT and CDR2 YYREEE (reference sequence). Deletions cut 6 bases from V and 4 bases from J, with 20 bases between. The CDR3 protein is CASTIEQGKGYNEQFF. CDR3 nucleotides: TGTGCCAGCACCATAGAACAGGGTAAAGGATACAATGAGCAGTTCTTC. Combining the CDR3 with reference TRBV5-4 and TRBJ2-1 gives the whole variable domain ETGVTQSPTHLIKTRGQQVTLRCSSQSGHNTVSWYQQALGQGPQFIFQYYREEENGRGNFPPRFSGLQFPNYSSELNVNALELDDSALYLCASTIEQGKGYNEQFFGPGTRLTVL.

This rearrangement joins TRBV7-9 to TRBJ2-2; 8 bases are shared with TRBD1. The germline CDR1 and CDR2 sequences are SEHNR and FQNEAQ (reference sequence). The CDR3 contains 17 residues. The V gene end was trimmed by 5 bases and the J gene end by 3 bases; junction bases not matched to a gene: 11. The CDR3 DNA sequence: TGTGCCAGCAGCGTAACGACAGGGGAGTTTTACACCGGGGAGCTGTTTTTT. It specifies CASSVTTGEFYTGELFF.

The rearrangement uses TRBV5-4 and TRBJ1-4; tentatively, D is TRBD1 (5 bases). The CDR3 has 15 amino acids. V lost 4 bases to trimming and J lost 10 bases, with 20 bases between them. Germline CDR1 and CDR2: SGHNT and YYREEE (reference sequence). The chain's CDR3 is CASSPGDPHGGKLFF. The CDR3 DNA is TGTGCCAGCAGCCCCGGGGATCCTCACGGGGGAAAACTGTTTTTT.

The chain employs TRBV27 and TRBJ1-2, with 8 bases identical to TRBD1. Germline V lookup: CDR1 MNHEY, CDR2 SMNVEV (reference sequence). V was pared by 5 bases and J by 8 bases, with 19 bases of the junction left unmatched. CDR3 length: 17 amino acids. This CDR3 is CASSTYLRQGSKAGYTF. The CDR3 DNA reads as TGTGCCAGCAGTACCTACCTTAGACAGGGGAGCAAGGCCGGCTACACCTTC.

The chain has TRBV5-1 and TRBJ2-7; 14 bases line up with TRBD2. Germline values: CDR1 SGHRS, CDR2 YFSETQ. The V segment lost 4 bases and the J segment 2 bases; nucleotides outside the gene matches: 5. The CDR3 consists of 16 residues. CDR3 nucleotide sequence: TGCGCCAGCAGCGGGACTAGCGGGAGTGGCGCCTACGAGCAGTACTTC. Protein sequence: CASSGTSGSGAYEQYF. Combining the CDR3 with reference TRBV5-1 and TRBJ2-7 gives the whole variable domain KAGVTQTPRYLIKTRGQQVTLSCSPISGHRSVSWYQQTPGQGLQFLFEYFSETQRNKGNFPGRFSGRQFSNSRSEMNVSTLELGDSALYLCASSGTSGSGAYEQYFGPGTRLTVT.

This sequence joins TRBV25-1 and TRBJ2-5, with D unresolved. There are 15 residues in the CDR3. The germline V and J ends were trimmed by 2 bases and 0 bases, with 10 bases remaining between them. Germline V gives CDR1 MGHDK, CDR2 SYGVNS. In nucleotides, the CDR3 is TGTGCCAGCAGTGAACCCGGGTGGTACCAAGAGACCCAGTACTTC. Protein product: CASSEPGWYQETQYF.

The CDR3 protein is CASSQRGLLSYEQYF. The CDR3 DNA reads as TGTGCCAGCAGCCAAAGGGGACTCCTCTCCTACGAGCAGTACTTC. V is TRBV5-6 and J is TRBJ2-7, with D possibly being TRBD2 (6 bases). Germline V lookup: CDR1 SGHDT, CDR2 YYEEEE. The CDR3 runs to 15 residues. Trimming took 4 bases from V and 0 from J, leaving 14 bases between them.